Following are 27 T cell receptor beta chains from one sample sequenced in a study of CD8 T cells in Susac syndrome. RNA amounts of roughly 0.5 to 1 ug underwent reverse transcription with random hexamers. Using its own MiXCR run on the immunoSEQ multiplex PCR reads, TCRdb lists one record per CDR3 protein. The table lists about 100,000 distinct CDR3 sequences, approximately 95% of them singletons. Input material: CD8+ T cells from PBMCs. Receptors originate from a human donor with Susac syndrome.

The chain carries TRBV27 and TRBJ2-7; 8 bases align to TRBD1. V was pared by 2 bases and J by 3 bases, with 12 bases of the junction left unmatched. The germline CDR1 and CDR2 sequences are MNHEY and SMNVEV (reference sequence). The CDR3 extends over 17 amino acids. This chain's CDR3 is CASSLGSHPGQVYEQYF. The CDR3 nucleotides read TGTGCCAGCAGTTTAGGGTCCCACCCGGGACAGGTCTACGAGCAGTACTTC.

CDR3 amino acids: CASSESGGTVYGYTF. The CDR3, as DNA: TGTGCCAGCAGTGAATCAGGAGGGACAGTCTATGGCTACACCTTC. The chain recombines TRBV25-1 with TRBJ1-2; 7 bases fit TRBD1. The germline gives CDR1 MGHDK, CDR2 SYGVNS. The junction had 6 bases not matched to a gene; V was cut back by 1 base and J by 4 bases. The CDR3 consists of 15 residues.

The chain has TRBV27 and TRBJ2-6; 9 positions agree with TRBD1. V lost 6 bases to trimming and J lost 3 bases; unmatched junction nucleotides: 12. The CDR3 is 18 residues long. Germline CDR1 and CDR2: MNHEY and SMNVEV (reference sequence). The CDR3 DNA is TGTGCCAGCAGAGGACAGGGGATTGGGTCCTTTGGGGCCAACGTCCTGACTTTC. Translation: CASRGQGIGSFGANVLTF.

The rearrangement joins TRBV2 to TRBJ2-7, with a weak D call TRBD2 (6 bases). Trimming removed 1 base from V and 11 bases from J, with 9 bases in between. The CDR3 has 11 amino acids. Germline lookup yields CDR1 SNHLY and CDR2 FYNNEI. The CDR3 bases are TGTGCCAGCAGTGAAGGCGGGAAGGAGTACTTC. Translating it yields CASSEGGKEYF.

The V call is TRBV29-1, the J call TRBJ2-5, with 11 bases lining up with TRBD2. V trimming: 5 bases; J trimming: 2 bases; junction bases outside the gene matches: 19. Per germline, CDR1 SQVTM and CDR2 ANQGSEA. This CDR3 contains 19 residues. DNA of the CDR3: TGCAGCGTTCCCTCGGGACTAGCGGCCTTTTGGGGAAGGCAAGAGACCCAGTACTTC. Translated: CSVPSGLAAFWGRQETQYF.

Only one count was recorded for this clonotype. The V and J genes are TRBV14 and TRBJ1-1, with a weak D call TRBD1 (5 bases). V was cut by 1 base and J by 6 bases, with 12 bases left in between. Germline V lookup: CDR1 SGHDN, CDR2 FVKESK. The CDR3 is 14 residues long. The CDR3 DNA sequence: TGTGCCAGCAGCCAAGTTGAAGGGGTCCCTGAAGCTTTCTTT. Translated: CASSQVEGVPEAFF.

The chain uses TRBV7-9 and TRBJ1-5; D remains unclear. V was trimmed by 4 bases and J by 3 bases, leaving 7 bases between them. The germline V gene encodes CDR1 SEHNR and CDR2 FQNEAQ (reference sequence). The CDR3 has 13 amino acids. DNA for the CDR3: TGTGCCAGCAGCTACAGCTACAATCAGCCCCAGCATTTT. This gives the protein CASSYSYNQPQHF.

This clonotype was picked up one time. The V call is TRBV19, the J call TRBJ1-2; D uncertain. There are 11 residues in the CDR3. V gave up 3 bases and J gave up 5 bases, with 4 bases separating them. CDR1 LNHDA and CDR2 SQIVND come from the germline V gene (reference sequence). The CDR3 bases are TGTGCCAGTAGTATGGGGTATGGCTACACCTTC. This translates into CASSMGYGYTF. Combining the CDR3 with reference TRBV19 and TRBJ1-2 gives the whole variable domain DGGITQSPKYLFRKEGQNVTLSCEQNLNHDAMYWYRQDPGQGLRLIYYSQIVNDFQKGDIAEGYSVSREKKESFPLTVTSAQKNPTAFYLCASSMGYGYTFGSGTRLTVV.

The rearrangement uses TRBV28 and TRBJ2-7, with 8 bases that match TRBD2. There are 13 residues in the CDR3. The trim removed 9 bases at V and 0 bases at J, leaving 4 bases unmatched. Germline CDR1 reads MDHEN; CDR2 reads SYDVKM. The CDR3 region is CASFSGTSYEQYF. CDR3 DNA: TGTGCCAGTTTTAGCGGGACCTCCTACGAGCAGTACTTC.

The rearrangement links TRBV20-1 to TRBJ1-2; D is ambiguous. V lost 5 bases and J 8 bases, leaving 3 bases between the germline ends. Per germline, CDR1 DFQATT and CDR2 SNEGSKA (reference sequence). The CDR3 is 8 residues long. The CDR3 loop is CSAPGYTF. The CDR3 region has the DNA TGCAGTGCTCCGGGCTACACCTTC.

V is TRBV28 and J is TRBJ1-2; D is uncertain. Germline CDR1 and CDR2: MDHEN and SYDVKM. CDR3 size: 14 residues. V was trimmed by 4 bases and J by 4 bases, leaving 13 bases between them. The chain's CDR3 is CASSSVQKIYGYTF. Here the CDR3 DNA reads TGTGCCAGCAGTTCCGTGCAGAAGATCTATGGCTACACCTTC.

This chain joins TRBV7-3 and TRBJ2-1; 7 bases line up with TRBD2. Germline CDR1 SGHTA, CDR2 FQGTGA. Germline trimming cut 4 bases from V and 0 bases from J; bases unmatched to any gene: 3. The CDR3 loop spans 15 amino acids. The CDR3 protein is CASSSSGVSYNEQFF. The CDR3, as DNA: TGTGCCAGCAGCTCGAGCGGGGTCTCCTACAATGAGCAGTTCTTC.

This sequence joins TRBV19 and TRBJ2-1, with a tentative D call TRBD1 (5 bases). Germline assignment: CDR1 LNHDA and CDR2 SQIVND (reference sequence). V lost 5 bases, J lost 5 bases, and 10 bases lay in between. This CDR3 has 13 residues. CDR3 protein: CASSVTVNNEQFF. In DNA form, the CDR3 reads TGTGCCAGTAGTGTGACAGTAAACAATGAGCAGTTCTTC.

This clonotype came up once. This chain connects TRBV5-6 to TRBJ2-1; 9 nucleotides align to TRBD1. V lost 5 bases and J lost 1; bases outside the gene matches: 4. Germline V gene sequence: CDR1 SGHDT, CDR2 YYEEEE. The CDR3 has 15 amino acids. In nucleotides, the CDR3 is TGTGCCAGCAGGCCGACAGGGGGATCCTACAATGAGCAGTTCTTC. Protein sequence: CASRPTGGSYNEQFF.

V and J are TRBV4-1 and TRBJ1-5; perhaps TRBD1 as D (6 bases). V lost 0 bases and J lost 0, with 15 bases in between. Germline CDR1 is MGHRA and CDR2 is YSYEKL. This CDR3 is built from 18 residues. Here the CDR3 reads CASSQEGATPYSNQPQHF. The CDR3 DNA is TGCGCCAGCAGCCAAGAGGGGGCCACACCTTATAGCAATCAGCCCCAGCATTTT.

This chain links TRBV5-4 with TRBJ1-1; D is unresolved. Germline loops: CDR1 SGHNT, CDR2 YYREEE (reference sequence). V was cut by 2 bases and J by 6 bases, with 5 bases left in between. The CDR3 loop spans 11 amino acids. The CDR3 DNA reads as TGTGCCAGCAGCTTCCTGGCTGAAGCTTTCTTT. Amino acids: CASSFLAEAFF.

The chain links TRBV3-1 to TRBJ2-6; TRBD1 is a possible D gene (5 bases). Germline CDR1 is LGHDT and CDR2 is YNNKEL (reference sequence). The CDR3 contains 17 residues. V shed 3 bases and J shed 2 bases, with 14 bases lying between them. CDR3 sequence (DNA): TGTGCCAGCAGCCACCTGGGGCAGGGTACTGGGGCCAACGTCCTGACTTTC. Translation gives CASSHLGQGTGANVLTF. The complete variable domain, with remaining parts taken from reference TRBV3-1 and TRBJ2-6, reads DTAVSQTPKYLVTQMGNDKSIKCEQNLGHDTMYWYKQDSKKFLKIMFSYNNKELIINETVPNRFSPKSPDKAHLNLHINSLELGDSAVYFCASSHLGQGTGANVLTFGAGSRLTVL.

J is TRBJ2-5 and V is TRBV3-1; D perhaps matches TRBD2 (6 bases). Germline V gene lookup returns CDR1 LGHDT and CDR2 YNNKEL (reference sequence). The V end was cut by 7 bases, the J end by 5 bases, with 17 bases between. The CDR3 has 14 residues. The DNA for the CDR3 is TGTGCCAGCAATCGCGGAGGGCCGGGGGAGACCCAGTACTTC. Translation gives CASNRGGPGETQYF.

The chain is built from TRBV7-3 and TRBJ1-1; 8 bases align to TRBD1. J lost 5 bases, V lost 6 bases, and 8 bases had no gene match. This CDR3 contains 14 residues. Germline V gene sequence: CDR1 SGHTA, CDR2 FQGTGA. For the CDR3, the DNA is TGTGCCAGCAGAAGGACAGGGTCAGAGACTGAAGCTTTCTTT. Translating it yields CASRRTGSETEAFF.

This clonotype has more than one count but fewer than ten. The chain employs TRBV27 and TRBJ2-5, with no clear D. CDR1 and CDR2 (germline): MNHEY, SMNVEV (reference sequence). The V end lost 0 bases, the J end lost 5 bases, and 4 bases lay between the germline ends. CDR3 length: 12 amino acids. The CDR3, as DNA: TGTGCCAGCAGTTTATCCGGGGAGACCCAGTACTTC. Its protein product is CASSLSGETQYF.

The chain combines TRBV20-1 with TRBJ1-2, with a tentative D call TRBD1 (6 bases). There are 14 residues in the CDR3. V shed 6 bases and J shed 1 base, with 15 bases lying between them. In germline, CDR1 is DFQATT, CDR2 SNEGSKA (reference sequence). CDR3 amino acids: CSAPKGGGNYGYTF. CDR3 bases: TGCAGTGCCCCTAAGGGGGGTGGTAACTATGGCTACACCTTC.

V usage is TRBV6-5 and J usage is TRBJ2-7, with 9 bases lining up with TRBD1. The germline gives CDR1 MNHEY, CDR2 SVGAGI. The trim removed 6 bases at V and 3 bases at J, leaving 6 bases unmatched. This CDR3 is 14 amino acids long. CDR3 DNA sequence: TGTGCCAGCAGGATCGACAGGGGGGACTACGAGCAGTACTTC. This gives the protein CASRIDRGDYEQYF.

The CDR3 DNA sequence: TGCGCCAGCAGCCAAGATACAGGGAGCTATGGCTACACCTTC. Its protein is CASSQDTGSYGYTF. The chain joins TRBV4-1 to TRBJ1-2, with D perhaps matching TRBD1 (6 bases). The CDR3 has 14 residues. The ends were cut back, 0 bases at V and 4 bases at J, with 9 bases in the middle. Germline CDR1 MGHRA, CDR2 YSYEKL.

This chain joins TRBV29-1 and TRBJ2-1; the D gene could be TRBD1 or TRBD2 (6 bases each). Trimming took off 4 bases at V and 9 bases at J, with 19 bases between the two ends. CDR3 length: 14 residues. Germline lookup yields CDR1 SQVTM and CDR2 ANQGSEA. The CDR3 reads CSVGGVPGVVEQFF. In DNA form, the CDR3 reads TGCAGCGTTGGGGGGGTGCCAGGGGTGGTTGAGCAGTTCTTC.

This chain uses TRBV2 with TRBJ1-2; D remains unclear. Trimming pared 3 bases from V and 4 bases from J, leaving 6 bases between. Germline lookup yields CDR1 SNHLY and CDR2 FYNNEI. There are 12 residues in the CDR3. The CDR3 protein is CASSDSGYGYTF. The DNA for the CDR3 is TGTGCCAGCAGTGATTCTGGCTATGGCTACACCTTC.

V gene TRBV5-1 combines with J gene TRBJ2-1; a possible D gene is TRBD2 (6 bases). CDR1 and CDR2 (germline): SGHRS, YFSETQ. V shed 7 bases and J shed 6 bases, with 17 bases lying between them. The CDR3 contains 14 residues. The CDR3 DNA sequence: TGCGCCAGCGGCCGTTGGGGCGGGATCAATGAGCAGTTCTTC. This gives the protein CASGRWGGINEQFF.

The chain is built from TRBV1 and TRBJ2-2; the listed D gene, TRBD1, was not tested against the DNA. TRBV1 counts as a pseudogene. The CDR3 runs 18 residues. The CDR3: CTSSRSGDRSPNTGELFF. CDR3 DNA sequence: TGCACCAGCAGCCGATCTGGGGACAGGTCCCCCAACACCGGGGAGCTGTTTTTT.